This T cell receptor beta chain was found in a study of T cell repertoires in cytomegalovirus infection. This clonotype was detected ten times or more. TCRdb re-called the reads through MiXCR, storing one row per CDR3 protein. Of roughly 230,000 distinct CDR3 sequences listed, more than 15% were seen once; the top ten hold around 47%. V was clipped by 2 bases and J by 0 bases, with 8 bases between them. Per the germline V gene, CDR1 is SNHLY and CDR2 is FYNNEI. This CDR3 has 16 amino acids. The V gene is TRBV2, the J gene TRBJ2-6; D call uncertain. The sequence came from a human donor in good health (CMV status not recorded). Some clones in this sample may be carry-over from other donors' samples. The sequenced sample consisted of CD8+ T cells from PBMCs. The CDR3 region is CASSEYLGSGANVLTF. Here the CDR3 DNA reads TGTGCCAGCAGTGAATATCTGGGCTCTGGGGCCAACGTCCTGACTTTC.